A selection of T cell receptor beta chains follows, all from one sample in a study of CD8 T cells in ankylosing spondylitis. Each CDR3 protein gets one entry after TCRdb re-called the 5' RACE reads with MiXCR. The sample lists a few hundred thousand distinct CDR3 sequences, around 8% occurring once. The sequenced material came from blood, either unsorted or a sorted T cell fraction (not recorded which). The receptors come from a male donor with ankylosing spondylitis. Each CDR3 is given with its conserved first and last residue. A D gene is named only where the DNA matches it firmly. Only some rows state a clone size, as once, few, many or a class for expanded clones.

V gene: TRBV10-2; J gene: TRBJ2-7; D gene: .; clone size: few; CDR3 protein: CASSERDEQYF; CDR3 DNA: TGCGCCAGCAGTGAGAGAGACGAGCAGTACTTC
V gene: TRBV20-1; J gene: TRBJ1-2; D gene: .; clone size: many; CDR3 protein: CSASPLGRNYGYTF; CDR3 DNA: TGCAGTGCTAGCCCCCTCGGACGGAACTATGGCTACACCTTC
V gene: TRBV12-3/TRBV12-4; J gene: TRBJ1-6; D gene: .; clone size: few; CDR3 protein: CASSLWVIGSPLHF; CDR3 DNA: TGTGCCAGCAGTTTATGGGTGATAGGGTCACCCCTCCACTTT
V gene: TRBV27; J gene: TRBJ2-7; D gene: TRBD1; clone size: few; CDR3 protein: CASSAPGTGDHEQYF; CDR3 DNA: TGTGCCAGCAGTGCTCCCGGGACAGGGGACCACGAGCAGTACTTC
V gene: TRBV5-1; J gene: TRBJ2-7; D gene: .; clone size: .; CDR3 protein: CASSLAGWEVYEQYF; CDR3 DNA: TGCGCCAGCAGCTTGGCCGGGTGGGAGGTCTACGAGCAGTACTTC
V gene: TRBV18; J gene: TRBJ2-7; D gene: .; clone size: many; CDR3 protein: CASSPSSYEQYF; CDR3 DNA: TGTGCCAGCAGTCCCTCATCCTACGAGCAGTACTTC
V gene: TRBV4-1; J gene: TRBJ2-1; D gene: .; clone size: .; CDR3 protein: CASSPAGTPTYNEQFF; CDR3 DNA: TGCGCCAGCAGCCCGGCCGGAACCCCTACCTACAATGAGCAGTTCTTC
V gene: TRBV6-2/TRBV6-3; J gene: TRBJ2-7; D gene: .; clone size: .; CDR3 protein: CASSGPPEQYF; CDR3 DNA: TGTGCCAGCAGTGGTCCGCCCGAGCAGTACTTC
V gene: TRBV29-1; J gene: TRBJ1-4; D gene: .; clone size: .; CDR3 protein: CSVDPGATNEKLFF; CDR3 DNA: TGCAGCGTTGACCCGGGTGCAACTAATGAAAAACTGTTTTTT
V gene: TRBV20-1; J gene: TRBJ2-1; D gene: .; clone size: many; CDR3 protein: CSARDNEQFF; CDR3 DNA: TGCAGTGCTAGAGACAATGAGCAGTTCTTC
V gene: TRBV7-2; J gene: TRBJ2-5; D gene: .; clone size: few; CDR3 protein: CASSLGLIETQYF; CDR3 DNA: TGTGCCAGCAGCTTGGGGCTAATTGAGACCCAGTACTTC
V gene: TRBV12-3/TRBV12-4; J gene: TRBJ2-1; D gene: TRBD2; clone size: many; CDR3 protein: CASSLRAGGSYNEQFF; CDR3 DNA: TGTGCCAGCAGTCTTCGGGCGGGAGGTTCCTACAATGAGCAGTTCTTC
V gene: TRBV6-1; J gene: TRBJ2-5; D gene: .; clone size: .; CDR3 protein: CASSGFLPGRGANPYQETQYF; CDR3 DNA: TGTGCCAGCAGTGGTTTTCTCCCAGGCCGCGGAGCGAACCCGTACCAAGAGACCCAGTACTTC
V gene: TRBV6-2/TRBV6-3; J gene: TRBJ2-1; D gene: TRBD2; clone size: .; CDR3 protein: CASSRRAGGPYNEQFF; CDR3 DNA: TGTGCCAGCAGTAGGCGGGCGGGAGGGCCTTACAATGAGCAGTTCTTC
V gene: TRBV6-1; J gene: TRBJ2-2; D gene: .; clone size: few; CDR3 protein: CASRQSRANTGELFF; CDR3 DNA: TGTGCCAGTAGACAGAGCCGCGCGAACACCGGGGAGCTGTTTTTT
V gene: TRBV7-2; J gene: TRBJ1-1; D gene: .; clone size: few; CDR3 protein: CASSFNLNTEAFF; CDR3 DNA: TGTGCCAGCAGCTTCAACCTGAACACTGAAGCTTTCTTT
V gene: TRBV6-5; J gene: TRBJ2-5; D gene: .; clone size: .; CDR3 protein: CASSYLGSETQYF; CDR3 DNA: TGTGCCAGCAGTTACCTAGGGTCCGAGACCCAGTACTTC
V gene: TRBV29-1; J gene: TRBJ2-3; D gene: TRBD1; clone size: .; CDR3 protein: CSVAGTDTSTDTQYF; CDR3 DNA: TGCAGCGTTGCCGGGACAGACACTAGCACAGATACGCAGTATTTT
V gene: TRBV30; J gene: TRBJ2-3; D gene: .; clone size: few; CDR3 protein: CAWSHHPDTQYF; CDR3 DNA: TGTGCCTGGAGTCACCATCCAGATACGCAGTATTTT
V gene: TRBV4-1; J gene: TRBJ2-3; D gene: TRBD2; clone size: .; CDR3 protein: CASSHSQGFLAGGPGTDTQYF; CDR3 DNA: TGCGCCAGCAGCCATAGCCAGGGATTCTTAGCGGGAGGGCCCGGCACAGATACGCAGTATTTT
V gene: TRBV5-1; J gene: TRBJ2-5; D gene: TRBD2; clone size: .; CDR3 protein: CASKTLAVQETQYF; CDR3 DNA: TGCGCCAGCAAAACCCTAGCGGTCCAAGAGACCCAGTACTTC
V gene: TRBV5-1; J gene: TRBJ2-1; D gene: TRBD2; clone size: .; CDR3 protein: CASSSLAGVSNEQFF; CDR3 DNA: TGCGCCAGCAGCTCACTAGCGGGAGTTTCAAATGAGCAGTTCTTC